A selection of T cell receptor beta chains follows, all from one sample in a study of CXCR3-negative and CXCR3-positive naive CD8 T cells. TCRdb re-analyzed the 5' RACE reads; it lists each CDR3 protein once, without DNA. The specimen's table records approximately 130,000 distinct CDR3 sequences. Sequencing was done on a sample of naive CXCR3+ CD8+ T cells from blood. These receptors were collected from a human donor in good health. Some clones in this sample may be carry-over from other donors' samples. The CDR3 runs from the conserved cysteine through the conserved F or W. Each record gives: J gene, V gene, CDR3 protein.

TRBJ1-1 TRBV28 CASSQTGSSEAFF
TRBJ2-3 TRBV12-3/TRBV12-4 CASSPPRQEPDTQYF
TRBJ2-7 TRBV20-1 CSGRGDLFVPYEQYF
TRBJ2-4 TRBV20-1 CSARGGIAKNIQYF
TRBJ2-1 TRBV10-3 CAISVSGDEQFF
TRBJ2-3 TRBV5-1 CASSFSGSQADTQYF
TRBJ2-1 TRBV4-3 CASSQGQFRTYSSYNEQFF
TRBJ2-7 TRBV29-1 CSGQGEANEQYF
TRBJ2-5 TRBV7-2 CASSLVVSGRRETQYF
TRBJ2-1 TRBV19 CASSILAGEIEQFF
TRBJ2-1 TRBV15 CATSRSRSGGEQNEQFF
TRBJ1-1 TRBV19 CASSILDRSEAFF
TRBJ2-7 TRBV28 CASSLRWDSYYEQYF
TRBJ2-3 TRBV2 CASREGAVTSTDTQYF
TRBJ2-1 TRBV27 CASKNGVGEVGNEQFF
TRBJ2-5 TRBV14 CASSQGLGIQETQYF
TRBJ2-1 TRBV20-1 CSVAGAGYNEQFF
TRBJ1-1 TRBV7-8 CASSLARGPEAFF
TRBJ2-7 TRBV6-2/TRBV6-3 CASSYGTESYEQYF
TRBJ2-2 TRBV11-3 CASSIGQGELTGELFF
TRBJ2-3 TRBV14 CAGSQEYRGTDTQYF
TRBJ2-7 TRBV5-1 CASSYGTGVGYEQYF
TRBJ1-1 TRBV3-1 CASSLWTGNTEAFF
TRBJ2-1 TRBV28 CASSLVTSGGEQFF
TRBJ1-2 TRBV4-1 CASSQDPGGASGYTF
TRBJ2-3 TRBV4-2 CASSPNTDTQYF
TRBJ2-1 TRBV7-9 CASSLGLVGYDEQFF
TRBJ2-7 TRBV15 CATSRSSGVPYEQYF
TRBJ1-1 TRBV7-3 CASSPVGGANTEAFF
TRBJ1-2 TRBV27 CASSSGLGGSYGYTF
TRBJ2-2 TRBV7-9 CASSSVLPSQNTGELFF
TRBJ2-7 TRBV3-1 CASSQDINEQYF
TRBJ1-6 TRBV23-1 CASSHVQDSPLHF
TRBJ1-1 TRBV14 CASSLRPELNTEAFF
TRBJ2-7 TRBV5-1 CASSATIGAYEQYF
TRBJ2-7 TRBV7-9 CASSLSGRAYEQYF
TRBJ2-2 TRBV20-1 CSASWGARNTGELFF
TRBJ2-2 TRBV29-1 CSVENTGELFF
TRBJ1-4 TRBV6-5 CASSPVEGDEKLFF
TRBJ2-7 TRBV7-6 CASSSSRGTYEQYF
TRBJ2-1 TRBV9 CASSVDQGYNEQFF
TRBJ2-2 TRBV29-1 CSVVLGGGTGELFF
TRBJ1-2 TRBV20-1 CSARDAGGANYGYTF
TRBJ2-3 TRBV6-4 CASSGGGATDTQYF
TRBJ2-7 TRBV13 CASSWVAGEAEQYF
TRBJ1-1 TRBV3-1 CASSQDRDTHTEAFF
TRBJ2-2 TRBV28 CASSHDIAGELFF
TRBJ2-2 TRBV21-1 CAIGSRDRATGELFF
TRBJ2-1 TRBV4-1 CASSQRDTTADEQFF
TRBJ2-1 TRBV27 CASSPEAVGGGQFF
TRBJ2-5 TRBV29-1 CSVEMENQETQYF
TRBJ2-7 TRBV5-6 CASSLDRGRYEQYF
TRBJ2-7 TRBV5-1 CASSLIGTGTGNSYEQYF
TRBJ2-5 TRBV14 CASSHGETQYF
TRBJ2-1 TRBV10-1 CASSVEMTGLNEQFF